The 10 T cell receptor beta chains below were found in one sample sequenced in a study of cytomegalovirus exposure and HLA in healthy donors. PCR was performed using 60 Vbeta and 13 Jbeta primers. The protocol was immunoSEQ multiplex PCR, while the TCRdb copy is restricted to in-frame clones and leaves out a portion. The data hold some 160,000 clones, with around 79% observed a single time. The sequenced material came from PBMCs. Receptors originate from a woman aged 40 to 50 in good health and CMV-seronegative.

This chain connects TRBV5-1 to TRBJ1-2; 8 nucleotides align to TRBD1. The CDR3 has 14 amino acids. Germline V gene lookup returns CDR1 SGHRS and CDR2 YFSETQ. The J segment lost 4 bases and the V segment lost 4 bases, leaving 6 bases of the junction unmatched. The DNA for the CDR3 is TGCGCCAGCAGCCTGGACAGGGCCACCTATGGCTACACCTTC. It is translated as CASSLDRATYGYTF.

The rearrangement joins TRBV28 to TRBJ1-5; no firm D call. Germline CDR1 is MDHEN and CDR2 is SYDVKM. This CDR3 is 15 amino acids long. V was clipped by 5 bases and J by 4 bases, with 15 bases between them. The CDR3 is CASSPRGRLNQPQHF. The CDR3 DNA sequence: TGTGCCAGCAGTCCACGAGGAAGGTTAAATCAGCCCCAGCATTTT.

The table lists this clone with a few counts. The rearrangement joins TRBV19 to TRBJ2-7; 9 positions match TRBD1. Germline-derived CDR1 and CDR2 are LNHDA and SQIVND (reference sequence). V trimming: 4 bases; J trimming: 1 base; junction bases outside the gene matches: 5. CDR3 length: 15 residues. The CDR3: CASSRTGDYSYEQYF. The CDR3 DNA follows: TGTGCCAGTAGTAGGACAGGGGACTATTCCTACGAGCAGTACTTC.

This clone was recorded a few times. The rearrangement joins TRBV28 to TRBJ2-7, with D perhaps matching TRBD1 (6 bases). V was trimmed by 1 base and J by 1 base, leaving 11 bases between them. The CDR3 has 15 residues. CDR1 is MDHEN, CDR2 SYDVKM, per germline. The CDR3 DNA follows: TGTGCCAGCAGTTTATTCGGACAGCTATCCTACGAGCAGTACTTC. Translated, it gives CASSLFGQLSYEQYF.

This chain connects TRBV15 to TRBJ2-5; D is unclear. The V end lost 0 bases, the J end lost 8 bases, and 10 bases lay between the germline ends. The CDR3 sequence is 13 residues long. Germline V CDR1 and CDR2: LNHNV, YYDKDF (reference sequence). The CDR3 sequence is CATSRDPAGTQYF. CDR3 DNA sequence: TGTGCCACCAGCAGAGATCCAGCAGGAACCCAGTACTTC.

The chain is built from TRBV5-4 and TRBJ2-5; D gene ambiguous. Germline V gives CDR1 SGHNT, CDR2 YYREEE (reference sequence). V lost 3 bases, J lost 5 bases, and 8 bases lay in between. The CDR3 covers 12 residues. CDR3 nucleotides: TGTGCCAGCAGCTCTACTGTGGAGACCCAGTACTTC. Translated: CASSSTVETQYF.

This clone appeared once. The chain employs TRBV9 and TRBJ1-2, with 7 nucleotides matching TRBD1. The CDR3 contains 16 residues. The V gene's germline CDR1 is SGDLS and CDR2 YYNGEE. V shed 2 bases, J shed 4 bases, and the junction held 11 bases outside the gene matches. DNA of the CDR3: TGTGCCAGCAGCGTTAAGCTAGGGGGCGTCTTCTATGGCTACACCTTC. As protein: CASSVKLGGVFYGYTF.

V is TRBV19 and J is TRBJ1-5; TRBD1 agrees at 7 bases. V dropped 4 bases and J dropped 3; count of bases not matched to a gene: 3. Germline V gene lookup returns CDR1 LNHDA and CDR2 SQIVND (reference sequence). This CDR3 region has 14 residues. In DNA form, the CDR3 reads TGTGCCAGTAGTACGGGACAGTACAATCAGCCCCAGCATTTT. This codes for CASSTGQYNQPQHF.

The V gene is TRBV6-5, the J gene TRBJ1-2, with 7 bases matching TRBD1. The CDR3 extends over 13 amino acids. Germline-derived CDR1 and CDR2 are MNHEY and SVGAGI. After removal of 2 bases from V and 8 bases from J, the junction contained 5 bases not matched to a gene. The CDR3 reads CASSYGQAMGYTF. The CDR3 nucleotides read TGTGCCAGCAGTTACGGACAGGCGATGGGCTACACCTTC.

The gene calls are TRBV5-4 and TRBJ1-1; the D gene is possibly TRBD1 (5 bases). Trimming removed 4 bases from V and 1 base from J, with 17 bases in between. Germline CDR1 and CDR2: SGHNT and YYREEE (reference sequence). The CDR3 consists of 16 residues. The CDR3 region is CASSRGGVGENTEAFF. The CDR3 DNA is TGTGCCAGCAGCCGGGGGGGAGTGGGGGAGAACACTGAAGCTTTCTTT.